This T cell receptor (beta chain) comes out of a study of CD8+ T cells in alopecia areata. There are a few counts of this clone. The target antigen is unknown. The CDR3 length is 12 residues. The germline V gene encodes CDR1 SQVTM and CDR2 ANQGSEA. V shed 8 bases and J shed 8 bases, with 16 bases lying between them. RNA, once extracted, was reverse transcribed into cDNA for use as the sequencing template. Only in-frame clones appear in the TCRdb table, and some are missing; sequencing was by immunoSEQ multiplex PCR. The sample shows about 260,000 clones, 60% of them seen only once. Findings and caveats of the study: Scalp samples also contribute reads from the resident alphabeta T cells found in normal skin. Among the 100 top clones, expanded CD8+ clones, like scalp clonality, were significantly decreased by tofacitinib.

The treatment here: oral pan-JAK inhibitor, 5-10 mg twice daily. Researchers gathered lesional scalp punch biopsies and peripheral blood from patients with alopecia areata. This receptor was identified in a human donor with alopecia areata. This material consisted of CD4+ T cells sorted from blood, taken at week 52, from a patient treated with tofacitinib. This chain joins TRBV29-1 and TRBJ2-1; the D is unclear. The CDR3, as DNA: TGCAGCATACGGACCGACGCGGATGAGCAGTTCTTC. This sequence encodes CSIRTDADEQFF.